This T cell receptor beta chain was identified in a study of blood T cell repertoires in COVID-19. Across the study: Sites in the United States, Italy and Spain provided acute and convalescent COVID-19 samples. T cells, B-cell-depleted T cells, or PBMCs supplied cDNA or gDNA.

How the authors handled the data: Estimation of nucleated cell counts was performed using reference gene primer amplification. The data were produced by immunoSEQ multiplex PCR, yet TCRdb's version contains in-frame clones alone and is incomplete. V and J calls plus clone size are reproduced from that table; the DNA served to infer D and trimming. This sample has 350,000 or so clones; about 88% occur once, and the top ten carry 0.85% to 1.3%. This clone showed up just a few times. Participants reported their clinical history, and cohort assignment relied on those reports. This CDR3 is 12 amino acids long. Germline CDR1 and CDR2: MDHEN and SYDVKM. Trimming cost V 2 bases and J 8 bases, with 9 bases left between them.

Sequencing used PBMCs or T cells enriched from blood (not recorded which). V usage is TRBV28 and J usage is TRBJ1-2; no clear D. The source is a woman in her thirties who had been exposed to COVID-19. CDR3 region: CASSLGRQGYTF. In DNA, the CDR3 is TGTGCCAGCAGTTTAGGCAGACAAGGCTACACCTTC.